The present T cell receptor beta chain was sequenced within a study of neurological immune-mediated disorders. Findings of the study overall: Levels of TCR clonal expansion peaked in HTLV-1-associated myelopathy and reached their lowest in multiple sclerosis, under those of healthy controls.

Turning to this clonotype: Its antigen is unknown.

As for time point: longitudinal time-point 3. Unsorted libraries came from 2 million PBMCs stored at -80 °C. Germline-derived CDR1 and CDR2 are SGHRS and YFSETQ. The CDR3 runs to 16 residues. V shed 6 bases and J 5 bases; nucleotides not matched to a gene: 10. Template-switch 5'RACE cDNA synthesis added a 10-nucleotide unique molecular identifier. In every sequencing run, more than 170 million TCR-beta sequences were generated from 15-18 subjects. TCRdb reanalysed the 5' RACE reads using MiXCR and keeps one entry per CDR3 protein. The table lists around 49,000 distinct CDR3 sequences, roughly 13% of them singletons.

The chain recombines TRBV5-1 with TRBJ2-2; 10 bases line up with TRBD1. The sequence was obtained from a male donor with HTLV-1-associated myelopathy (HAM/TSP). Sample: PBMCs. CDR3 amino acids: CASTSLTGGRTGELFF. As DNA, the CDR3 is TGCGCCAGCACCTCACTGACAGGGGGCCGGACCGGGGAGCTGTTTTTT.